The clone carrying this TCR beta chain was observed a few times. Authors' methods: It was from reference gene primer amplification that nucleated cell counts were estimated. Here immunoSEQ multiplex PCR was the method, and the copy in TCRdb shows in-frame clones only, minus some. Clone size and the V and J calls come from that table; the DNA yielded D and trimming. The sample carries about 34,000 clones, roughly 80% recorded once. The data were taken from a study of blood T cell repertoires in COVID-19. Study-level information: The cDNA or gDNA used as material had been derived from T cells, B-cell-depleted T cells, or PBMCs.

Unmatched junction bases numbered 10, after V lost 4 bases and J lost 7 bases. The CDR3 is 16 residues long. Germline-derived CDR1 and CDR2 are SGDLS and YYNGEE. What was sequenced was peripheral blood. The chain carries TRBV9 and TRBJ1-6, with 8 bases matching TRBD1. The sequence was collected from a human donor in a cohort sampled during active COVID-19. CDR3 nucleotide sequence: TGTGCCAGCAGCCCCGGACAGGGTTCTTACAATTCACCCCTCCACTTT. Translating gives CASSPGQGSYNSPLHF.